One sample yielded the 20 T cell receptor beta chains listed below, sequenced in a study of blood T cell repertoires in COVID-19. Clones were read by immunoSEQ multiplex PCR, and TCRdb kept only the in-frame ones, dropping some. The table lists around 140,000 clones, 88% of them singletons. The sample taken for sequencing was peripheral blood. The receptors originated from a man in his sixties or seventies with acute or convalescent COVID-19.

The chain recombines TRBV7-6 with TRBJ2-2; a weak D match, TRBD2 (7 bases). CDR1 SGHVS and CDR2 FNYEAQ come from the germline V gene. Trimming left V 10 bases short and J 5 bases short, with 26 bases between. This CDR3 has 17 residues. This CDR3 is CATPLEKGGGWTGELFF. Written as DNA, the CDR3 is TGTGCCACCCCATTAGAGAAGGGCGGGGGCTGGACCGGGGAGCTGTTTTTT.

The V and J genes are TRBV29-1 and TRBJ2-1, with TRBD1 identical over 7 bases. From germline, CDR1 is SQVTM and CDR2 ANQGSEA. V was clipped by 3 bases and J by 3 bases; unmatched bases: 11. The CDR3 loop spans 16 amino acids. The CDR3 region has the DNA TGCAGCGTTGAGCTCCCAGGGGGATTTCTCTACAATGAGCAGTTCTTC. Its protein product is CSVELPGGFLYNEQFF.

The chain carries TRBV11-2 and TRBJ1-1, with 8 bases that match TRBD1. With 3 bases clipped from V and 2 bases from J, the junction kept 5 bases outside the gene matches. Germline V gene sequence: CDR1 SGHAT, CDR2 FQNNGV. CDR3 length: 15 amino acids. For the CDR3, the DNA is TGTGCCAGCAGCTTCCCGACAGGGGTTAACACTGAAGCTTTCTTT. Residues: CASSFPTGVNTEAFF.

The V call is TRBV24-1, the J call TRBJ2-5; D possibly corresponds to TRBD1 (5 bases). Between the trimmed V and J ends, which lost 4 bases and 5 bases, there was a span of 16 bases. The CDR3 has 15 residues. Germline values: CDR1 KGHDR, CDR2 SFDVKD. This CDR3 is CATSDSGLGRETQYF. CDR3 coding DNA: TGTGCCACCAGTGACTCAGGGTTGGGGCGGGAGACCCAGTACTTC.

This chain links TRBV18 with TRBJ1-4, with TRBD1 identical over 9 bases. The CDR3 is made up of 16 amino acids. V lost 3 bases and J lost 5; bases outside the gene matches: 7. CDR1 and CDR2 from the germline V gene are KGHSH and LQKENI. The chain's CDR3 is CASSPPDRGKNEKLFF. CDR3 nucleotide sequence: TGTGCCAGCTCACCGCCAGACAGGGGGAAAAATGAAAAACTGTTTTTT. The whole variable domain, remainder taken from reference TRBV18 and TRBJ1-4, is NAGVMQNPRHLVRRRGQEARLRCSPMKGHSHVYWYRQLPEEGLKFMVYLQKENIIDESGMPKERFSAEFPKEGPSILRIQQVVRGDSAAYFCASSPPDRGKNEKLFFGSGTQLSVL.

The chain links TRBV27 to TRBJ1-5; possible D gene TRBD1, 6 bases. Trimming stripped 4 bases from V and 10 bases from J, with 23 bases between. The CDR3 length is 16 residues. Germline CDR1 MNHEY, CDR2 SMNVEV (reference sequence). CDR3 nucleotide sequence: TGTGCCAGCAGTTCTACTCTCAGGGGCCCGAGCGAACCCCAGCATTTT. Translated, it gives CASSSTLRGPSEPQHF.

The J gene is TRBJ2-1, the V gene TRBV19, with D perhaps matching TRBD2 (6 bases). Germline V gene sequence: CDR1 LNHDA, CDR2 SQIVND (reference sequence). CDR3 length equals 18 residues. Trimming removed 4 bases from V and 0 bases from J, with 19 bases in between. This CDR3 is CASSKFRIGGNSYNEQFF. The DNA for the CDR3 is TGTGCCAGTAGTAAATTCAGAATCGGCGGGAACTCCTACAATGAGCAGTTCTTC.

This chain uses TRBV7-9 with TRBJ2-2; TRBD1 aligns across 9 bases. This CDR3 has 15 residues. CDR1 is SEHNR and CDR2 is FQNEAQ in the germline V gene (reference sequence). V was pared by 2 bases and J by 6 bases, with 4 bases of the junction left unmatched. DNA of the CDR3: TGTGCCAGCAGCTTATCCGGGACAGGGCCCGGGGAGCTGTTTTTT. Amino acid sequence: CASSLSGTGPGELFF.

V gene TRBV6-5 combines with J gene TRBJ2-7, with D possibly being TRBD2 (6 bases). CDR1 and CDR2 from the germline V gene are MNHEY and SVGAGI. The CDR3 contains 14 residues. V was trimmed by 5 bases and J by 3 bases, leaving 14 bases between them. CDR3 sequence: CASSQNWGVYEQYF. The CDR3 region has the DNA TGTGCCAGCAGTCAGAACTGGGGGGTCTACGAGCAGTACTTC.

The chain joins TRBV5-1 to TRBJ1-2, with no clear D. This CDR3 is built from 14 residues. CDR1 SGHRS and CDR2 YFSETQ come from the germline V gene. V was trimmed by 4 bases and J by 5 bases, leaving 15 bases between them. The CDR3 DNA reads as TGCGCCAGCAGCATCGGGATCTCGGGGTATGGCTACACCTTC. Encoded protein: CASSIGISGYGYTF.

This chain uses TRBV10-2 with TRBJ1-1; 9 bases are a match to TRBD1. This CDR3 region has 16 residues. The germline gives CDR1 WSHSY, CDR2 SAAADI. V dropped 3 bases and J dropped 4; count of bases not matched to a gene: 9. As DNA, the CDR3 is TGCGCCAGCAGTGATCCGGGACAGGGTATTGGCACTGAAGCTTTCTTT. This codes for CASSDPGQGIGTEAFF.

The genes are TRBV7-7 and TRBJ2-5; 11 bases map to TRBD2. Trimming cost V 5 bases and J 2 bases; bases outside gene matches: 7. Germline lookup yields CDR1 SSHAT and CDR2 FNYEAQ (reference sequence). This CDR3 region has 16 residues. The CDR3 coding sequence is TGTGCCAGCAGCCCGGGACTAGCGGACCCACAAGAGACCCAGTACTTC. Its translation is CASSPGLADPQETQYF.

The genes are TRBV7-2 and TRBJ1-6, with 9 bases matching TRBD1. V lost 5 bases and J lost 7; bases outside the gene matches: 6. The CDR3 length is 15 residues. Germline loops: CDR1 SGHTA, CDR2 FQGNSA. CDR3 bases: TGTGCCAGCAGCACACAGGGGGCGGGAAATTCACCCCTCCACTTT. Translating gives CASSTQGAGNSPLHF.

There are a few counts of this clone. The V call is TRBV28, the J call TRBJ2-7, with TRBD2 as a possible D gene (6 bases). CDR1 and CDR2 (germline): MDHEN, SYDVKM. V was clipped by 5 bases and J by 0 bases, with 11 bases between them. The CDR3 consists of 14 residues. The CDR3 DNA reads TGTGCCAGCAGTCCCCCGACTAGCTCCTACGAGCAGTACTTC. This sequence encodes CASSPPTSSYEQYF.

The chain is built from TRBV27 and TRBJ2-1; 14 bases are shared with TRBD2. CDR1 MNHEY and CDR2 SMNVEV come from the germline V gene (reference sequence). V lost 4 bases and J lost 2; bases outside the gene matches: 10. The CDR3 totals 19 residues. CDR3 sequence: CASSSTSGRDGPPYNEQFF. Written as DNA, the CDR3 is TGTGCCAGCAGTTCGACTAGCGGGAGGGACGGACCGCCCTACAATGAGCAGTTCTTC.

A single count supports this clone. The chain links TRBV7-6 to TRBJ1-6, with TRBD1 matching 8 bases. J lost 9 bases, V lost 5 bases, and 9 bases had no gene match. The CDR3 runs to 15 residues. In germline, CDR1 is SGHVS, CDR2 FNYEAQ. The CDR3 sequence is CASSRSTGGSSPLHF. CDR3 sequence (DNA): TGTGCCAGCAGCCGATCAACAGGGGGGAGTTCACCCCTCCACTTT.

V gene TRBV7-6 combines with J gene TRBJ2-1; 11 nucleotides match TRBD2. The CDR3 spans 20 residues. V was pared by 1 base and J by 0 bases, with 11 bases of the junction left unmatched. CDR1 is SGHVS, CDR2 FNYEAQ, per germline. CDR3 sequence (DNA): TGTGCCAGCAGCTTAGTAGCACTAGCGGGGGTCACTTCCTCCTACAATGAGCAGTTCTTC. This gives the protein CASSLVALAGVTSSYNEQFF.

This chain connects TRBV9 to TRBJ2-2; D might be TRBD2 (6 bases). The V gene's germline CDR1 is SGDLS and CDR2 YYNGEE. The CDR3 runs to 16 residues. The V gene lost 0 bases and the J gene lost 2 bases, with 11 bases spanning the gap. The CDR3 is CASSVAAGSNTGELFF. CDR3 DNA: TGTGCCAGCAGCGTAGCGGCGGGGTCCAACACCGGGGAGCTGTTTTTT.

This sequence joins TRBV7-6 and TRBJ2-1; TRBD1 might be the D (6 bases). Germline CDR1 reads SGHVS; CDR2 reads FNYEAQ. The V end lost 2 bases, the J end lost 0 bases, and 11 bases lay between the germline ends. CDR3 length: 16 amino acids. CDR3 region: CASSLMRGSSYNEQFF. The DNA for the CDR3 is TGTGCCAGCAGCTTAATGAGGGGGTCCTCCTACAATGAGCAGTTCTTC.

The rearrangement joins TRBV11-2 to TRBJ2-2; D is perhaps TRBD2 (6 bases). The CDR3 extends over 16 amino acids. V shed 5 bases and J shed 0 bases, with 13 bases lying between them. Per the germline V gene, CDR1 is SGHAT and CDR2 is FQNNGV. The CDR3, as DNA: TGTGCCAGCAGCCTTCAGCGGGCCCCGAACACCGGGGAGCTGTTTTTT. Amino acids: CASSLQRAPNTGELFF.